One T cell receptor (beta chain) is described in this entry. The sample belongs to a study of blood T cell repertoires in COVID-19. Repertoires were generated with immunoSEQ multiplex PCR, while TCRdb's copy carries only in-frame clones and drops some. The sample shows roughly 65,000 clones, 79% of them seen only once. Trimming stripped 4 bases from V and 3 bases from J, with 15 bases between. Per the germline V gene, CDR1 is KGHSH and CDR2 is LQKENI. The CDR3 is made up of 15 amino acids. The source is a human donor in a cohort sampled during active COVID-19. V usage is TRBV18 and J usage is TRBJ1-1, with D tentatively TRBD1 (5 bases). Sequenced sample: peripheral blood. The CDR3 reads CASSLQGLGDTEAFF. CDR3 coding DNA: TGTGCCAGCTCACTTCAGGGCCTTGGGGACACTGAAGCTTTCTTT.